This TCR beta chain was sequenced in a study of T cells after yellow fever vaccination. Regarding the study as a whole: Overall, a small share of clonotypes was seen in both CD4 and CD8 compartments. Once the booster was given, most primary-vaccination clones reappeared, at about 96% for CD4 and roughly 85% for CD8.

From the 5' RACE reads, TCRdb called clonotypes with MiXCR, one entry per CDR3 protein. The repertoire holds 240,000 or so distinct CDR3 sequences, with 6.9% as singletons. Looked up from germline, CDR1 is MNHNY and CDR2 is SVGAGI (reference sequence). This CDR3 is built from 12 residues. V was cut by 5 bases and J by 6 bases, with 11 bases left in between. This clonotype has just a few counts. Its antigen is currently unknown. Sequenced here: CD4+ T cells sorted from PBMCs, sampled 15 days after the yellow fever booster vaccination. The receptor comes from a man aged 25 to 45 who received the YFV17D yellow fever vaccine. The chain has TRBV6-6 and TRBJ2-7, with D perhaps assigned TRBD1 or TRBD2 (5 bases each). The CDR3 loop is CASSNRDGEQYF. DNA for the CDR3: TGTGCCAGCAGTAACCGGGACGGCGAGCAGTACTTC.